One and the same sample provided the 5 T cell receptor beta chains below, sequenced in a study of T cell responses to AZD1222 COVID-19 vaccine. Sequenced by immunoSEQ multiplex PCR; TCRdb stores in-frame clones only, minus some. The sample carries about 150,000 clones, approximately 94% recorded once. The sample here was peripheral blood, taken on day 0 of AZD1222 vaccination. These receptors all come from an adult in good health.

The chain carries TRBV7-2 and TRBJ1-5; 7 bases match TRBD1. The CDR3 extends over 14 amino acids. Germline V gives CDR1 SGHTA, CDR2 FQGNSA. The trim removed 2 bases at V and 6 bases at J, leaving 4 bases unmatched. The CDR3 region is CASSLTGAGQPQHF. DNA for the CDR3: TGTGCCAGCAGCTTAACAGGGGCGGGTCAGCCCCAGCATTTT.

This clone was seen only once. The CDR3 spells CASSQDFSSGNTIYF. Written as DNA, the CDR3 is TGCGCCAGCAGCCAAGATTTCAGCTCTGGAAACACCATATATTTT. The chain employs TRBV4-3 and TRBJ1-3; D gene ambiguous. The germline V gene has CDR1 LGHNA and CDR2 YSLEER. This CDR3 is built from 15 residues. The V gene lost 0 bases and the J gene lost 0 bases, with 6 bases spanning the gap.

The rearrangement uses TRBV19 and TRBJ1-1, with D unclear. CDR3 length: 14 amino acids. V was clipped by 3 bases and J by 1 base, with 9 bases between them. Germline assignment: CDR1 LNHDA and CDR2 SQIVND (reference sequence). CDR3: CASSIWAENTEAFF. DNA of the CDR3: TGTGCCAGTAGTATTTGGGCAGAGAACACTGAAGCTTTCTTT.

V gene TRBV2 combines with J gene TRBJ1-6; 7 bases agree with TRBD1. V was clipped by 3 bases and J by 6 bases; unmatched bases: 2. This CDR3 region has 14 residues. The germline V gene encodes CDR1 SNHLY and CDR2 FYNNEI. CDR3 nucleotides: TGTGCCAGCAGTGAGACAGGGTTTAATTCACCCCTCCACTTT. Protein: CASSETGFNSPLHF.

The V gene is TRBV27, the J gene TRBJ2-1; the match to TRBD2 covers 15 bases. Unmatched junction bases numbered 6, after V lost 7 bases and J lost 8 bases. The CDR3 sequence is 15 residues long. Germline-derived CDR1 and CDR2 are MNHEY and SMNVEV (reference sequence). As DNA, the CDR3 is TGTGCCAGCATCCCCGGACTAGCGGGAGGGCATGAGCAGTTCTTC. It codes for CASIPGLAGGHEQFF.